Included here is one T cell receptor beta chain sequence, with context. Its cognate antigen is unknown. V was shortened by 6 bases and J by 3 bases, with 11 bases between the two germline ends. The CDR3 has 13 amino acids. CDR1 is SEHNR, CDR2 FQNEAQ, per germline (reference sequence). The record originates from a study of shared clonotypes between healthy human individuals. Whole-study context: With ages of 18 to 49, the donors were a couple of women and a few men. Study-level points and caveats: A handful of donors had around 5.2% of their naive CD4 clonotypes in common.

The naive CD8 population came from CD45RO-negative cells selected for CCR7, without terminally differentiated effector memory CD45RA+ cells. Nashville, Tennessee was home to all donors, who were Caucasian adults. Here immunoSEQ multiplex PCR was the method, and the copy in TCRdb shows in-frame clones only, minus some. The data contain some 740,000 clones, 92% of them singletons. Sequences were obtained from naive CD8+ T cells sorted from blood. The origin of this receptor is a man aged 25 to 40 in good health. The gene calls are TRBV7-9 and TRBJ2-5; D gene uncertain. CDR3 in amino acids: CASRDPLEETQYF. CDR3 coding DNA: TGTGCCAGCAGGGACCCGTTGGAAGAGACCCAGTACTTC.